This T cell receptor beta chain came from a study of regulatory T cells in long-lasting Graves disease. Study-wide results and limits: Persistent disease exhibited a predilection for TRBV28, TRBJ1-2 and TRBJ2-5. Persistent Graves' patients possessed reduced TCR diversity relative to recently diagnosed ones.

Time point in this sample: persistent/refractory GD, antithyroid drugs over 5 years with positive TRAb. There was RNA extracted from PBMCs, and the TCR library was made from it. It was an endocrinology department in Xi'an, China, that provided the patients. CDR3-region Arm-PCR and iRepertoire HTBI primers produced the TCR beta libraries. TCRdb used MiXCR to reprocess the multiplex PCR reads, holding one entry per CDR3 protein. The sample lists roughly 450,000 distinct CDR3 sequences; about 20% were seen once. There are 14 residues in the CDR3. The ends lost 9 bases at V and 8 bases at J; junction bases unmatched: 15. The germline CDR1 and CDR2 sequences are MDHEN and SYDVKM. This clonotype was counted ten times or more. No antigen is known for it.

This TCR was recovered from a female donor with Graves disease. V usage is TRBV28 and J usage is TRBJ1-2; 7 positions agree with TRBD1. Source: peripheral blood mononuclear cells (PBMCs), taken when the disease was refractory, from a patient treated with antithyroid drugs. CDR3 in amino acids: CASTRDSPKGGYTF. CDR3 nucleotide sequence: TGTGCCAGTACCCGGGACAGCCCCAAGGGGGGCTACACCTTC.